Presented here are 25 T cell receptor beta chains from one specimen sequenced in a study of cytomegalovirus exposure and HLA in healthy donors. With 60 Vbeta and 13 Jbeta primers, the PCR was carried out. Repertoires were generated with immunoSEQ multiplex PCR, while TCRdb's copy carries only in-frame clones and drops some. There are approximately 260,000 clones in the sample; over 90% occur only once, and 1.5% to 2% lies in the top ten. Sequencing was carried out using PBMCs. Receptors were obtained from a girl aged 2 to 10 in good health and CMV-seronegative.

This clone showed up just a few times. The chain joins TRBV7-9 to TRBJ2-7; TRBD2 aligns across 7 bases. The CDR3 has 11 amino acids. Germline values: CDR1 SEHNR, CDR2 FQNEAQ (reference sequence). Trimming removed 5 bases from V and 6 bases from J; junction bases left unmatched: 1. The CDR3 spells CASSGRGEQYF. The CDR3 DNA is TGTGCCAGCAGCGGGAGGGGCGAGCAGTACTTC.

This chain links TRBV6-1 with TRBJ1-3, with TRBD1 matching 8 bases. This CDR3 comprises 15 residues. Germline values: CDR1 MNHNS, CDR2 SASEGT. V lost 5 bases to trimming and J lost 4 bases; unmatched junction nucleotides: 7. The CDR3 DNA reads TGTGCCAGCAGTAAGACAGGGGTTACAGGAAACACCATATATTTT. This gives the protein CASSKTGVTGNTIYF.

With respect to this clone: Other DNA variants within this sample encode the same CDR3. The chain has TRBV7-9 and TRBJ1-1; TRBD1 agrees at 9 bases. Losses at the gene ends were 5 bases for V and 4 bases for J; bases not matched to a gene: 5. CDR3 length equals 14 residues. Germline V gene sequence: CDR1 SEHNR, CDR2 FQNEAQ (reference sequence). The CDR3 sequence is CASSPTGGGTEAFF. Here the CDR3 DNA reads TGTGCCAGCAGCCCAACAGGGGGCGGCACTGAAGCTTTCTTT.

This clone appeared once. V is TRBV14 and J is TRBJ2-7, with 7 nucleotides matching TRBD2. This CDR3 is built from 14 residues. Germline CDR1 and CDR2: SGHDN and FVKESK. V dropped 0 bases and J dropped 4; count of bases not matched to a gene: 3. The CDR3 sequence is CASSQDLGLYEQYF. Here the CDR3 DNA reads TGTGCCAGCAGCCAAGATTTGGGACTATACGAGCAGTACTTC.

Concerning this clone itself: Within the sample, other DNA sequences also encode this same CDR3. V is TRBV6-5 and J is TRBJ1-1, with 8 bases fitting TRBD1. CDR1 and CDR2 from the germline V gene are MNHEY and SVGAGI. V was clipped by 7 bases and J by 8 bases; unmatched bases: 15. The CDR3 is made up of 15 amino acids. The DNA for the CDR3 is TGTGCCAGCACCGCCCGGACAGGGTTGGGCACCGAAGCTTTCTTT. Amino acids: CASTARTGLGTEAFF.

The V call is TRBV11-1, the J call TRBJ2-5, with 7 nucleotides matching TRBD1. V was clipped by 5 bases and J by 3 bases; unmatched bases: 6. CDR1 and CDR2 from the germline V gene are SGHAT and FQDESV (reference sequence). CDR3 length: 14 residues. The CDR3 coding sequence is TGTGCCAGCAGCATCCGGGACAGAGAAGAGACCCAGTACTTC. Its protein is CASSIRDREETQYF.

J is TRBJ2-7 and V is TRBV30; 9 bases line up with TRBD1. V shed 3 bases and J 2 bases; nucleotides not matched to a gene: 14. The CDR3 is 17 amino acids. Germline V gene data show CDR1 as GTSNPN and CDR2 as SVGIG (reference sequence). CDR3 nucleotides: TGTGCCTGGAGCGCCCTTAAAACAGGGGGCCCAACCTACGAGCAGTACTTC. Encoded protein: CAWSALKTGGPTYEQYF.

The CDR3 DNA sequence: TGTGCCAGCAGTGAAGCGAGAGCCGGGGAGCTGTTTTTT. Amino acid sequence: CASSEARAGELFF. J is TRBJ2-2 and V is TRBV6-1, with D unresolved. This CDR3 has 13 amino acids. CDR1 and CDR2 from the germline V gene are MNHNS and SASEGT. V lost 0 bases and J 6 bases, leaving 5 bases between the germline ends.

The table lists this clone with a few counts. The rearrangement links TRBV11-2 to TRBJ1-1, with 7 bases fitting TRBD1. Germline trimming cut 1 base from V and 4 bases from J; bases unmatched to any gene: 0. The germline V gene encodes CDR1 SGHAT and CDR2 FQNNGV. The CDR3 spans 13 residues. The CDR3 DNA sequence: TGTGCCAGCAGCTTAGGGACAGGCACTGAAGCTTTCTTT. This gives the protein CASSLGTGTEAFF.

The chain is built from TRBV7-2 and TRBJ2-7, with TRBD1 matching 7 bases. The CDR3 runs to 17 residues. Germline values: CDR1 SGHTA, CDR2 FQGNSA. V lost 5 bases, J lost 6 bases, and 19 bases stayed unmatched. CDR3 loop: CASSPRPILQGLGEQYF. CDR3 nucleotide sequence: TGTGCCAGCAGCCCTCGACCTATACTACAGGGGCTCGGCGAGCAGTACTTC. Combining the CDR3 with reference TRBV7-2 and TRBJ2-7 gives the whole variable domain GAGVSQSPSNKVTEKGKDVELRCDPISGHTALYWYRQSLGQGLEFLIYFQGNSAPDKSGLPSDRFSAERTGGSVSTLTIQRTQQEDSAVYLCASSPRPILQGLGEQYFGPGTRLTVT.

The gene calls are TRBV7-2 and TRBJ1-6; a weak D match, TRBD1 (5 bases). The CDR3 totals 18 residues. With 5 bases removed from V and 0 bases from J, the gap between germline ends came to 17 bases. Germline CDR1 is SGHTA and CDR2 is FQGNSA. The CDR3 loop reads CASSLPSGAVSYNSPLHF. CDR3 nucleotides: TGTGCCAGCAGCCTCCCCTCTGGGGCCGTCTCCTATAATTCACCCCTCCACTTT.

V and J are TRBV11-2 and TRBJ2-1, with TRBD2 identical over 10 bases. Germline CDR1 SGHAT, CDR2 FQNNGV. The length of the CDR3 is 16 residues. J was trimmed by 2 bases and V by 5 bases; bases with no gene match: 6. In DNA, the CDR3 is TGTGCCAGCAGCCCCTCAAGCGGGAGGGCCTACAATGAGCAGTTCTTC. This sequence encodes CASSPSSGRAYNEQFF.

The chain is built from TRBV9 and TRBJ2-7; the match to TRBD2 covers 8 bases. The CDR3 loop spans 14 amino acids. CDR1 is SGDLS, CDR2 YYNGEE, per germline. Losses at the gene ends were 3 bases for V and 5 bases for J; bases not matched to a gene: 7. CDR3 in amino acids: CASSAPGGPNEQYF. The CDR3 DNA reads TGTGCCAGCAGCGCCCCGGGGGGGCCCAACGAGCAGTACTTC.

The V call is TRBV6-5, the J call TRBJ2-7; D might be TRBD1 (5 bases). Germline CDR1 is MNHEY and CDR2 is SVGAGI. Trimming shortened V by 0 bases and J by 5 bases, and 11 bases separated the two germline ends. CDR3 length equals 14 residues. The CDR3 DNA reads TGTGCCAGCAGTTACTCGAAGGGGTTCAACGAGCAGTACTTC. Translation: CASSYSKGFNEQYF.

The chain's CDR3 is CASSSGQQETQYF. The CDR3 DNA reads TGTGCCAGCAGCTCCGGACAGCAAGAGACCCAGTACTTC. V usage is TRBV7-9 and J usage is TRBJ2-5; the D gene is possibly TRBD1 (6 bases). Germline CDR1 is SEHNR and CDR2 is FQNEAQ (reference sequence). Trimming removed 4 bases from V and 2 bases from J, with 8 bases in between. The CDR3 length is 13 residues.

This rearrangement joins TRBV19 to TRBJ1-5; 7 bases map to TRBD1. V lost 5 bases and J lost 13; bases outside the gene matches: 5. Germline-derived CDR1 and CDR2 are LNHDA and SQIVND (reference sequence). The CDR3 is made up of 11 amino acids. The CDR3 nucleotides are TGTGCCAGTAGTGCGACAGGGATACAGCATTTT. Amino acid sequence: CASSATGIQHF.

The chain carries TRBV14 and TRBJ1-6; 8 nucleotides match TRBD1. Germline trimming cut 5 bases from V and 10 bases from J; bases unmatched to any gene: 7. Per the germline V gene, CDR1 is SGHDN and CDR2 is FVKESK. This CDR3 is built from 14 residues. The DNA of the CDR3 is TGTGCCAGCAGCTACGGACAGGGAGGATCACCCCTCCACTTT. This translates into CASSYGQGGSPLHF.

V gene TRBV5-1 combines with J gene TRBJ2-7; tentative D call: TRBD1 (5 bases). Deletions cut 3 bases from V and 2 bases from J, with 21 bases between. The germline CDR1 and CDR2 sequences are SGHRS and YFSETQ. The CDR3 is 17 residues long. CDR3 in DNA: TGCGCCAGCAGCTCCCGACCTACAGGCAACGCCGCCTACGAGCAGTACTTC. Encoded protein: CASSSRPTGNAAYEQYF.

The chain links TRBV11-2 to TRBJ1-5; weak D call: TRBD1 (5 bases). The CDR3 length is 14 residues. Per the germline V gene, CDR1 is SGHAT and CDR2 is FQNNGV. V was pared by 2 bases and J by 8 bases, with 13 bases between. CDR3 DNA: TGTGCCAGCAGCTTAAACCGGGGGACGGAGCCCCAGCATTTT. It encodes CASSLNRGTEPQHF.

The chain is built from TRBV28 and TRBJ2-3, with 13 bases identical to TRBD2. V was clipped by 6 bases and J by 4 bases; unmatched bases: 10. CDR3 length: 17 amino acids. The V gene's germline CDR1 is MDHEN and CDR2 SYDVKM. The CDR3 protein is CASRHWTSGGFADTQYF. The CDR3, as DNA: TGTGCCAGCAGACACTGGACTAGCGGGGGATTTGCAGATACGCAGTATTTT.

The chain recombines TRBV6-5 with TRBJ2-2, with 8 positions matching TRBD1. This CDR3 is built from 15 residues. CDR1 and CDR2 (germline): MNHEY, SVGAGI. Trimming at V came to 6 bases and at J to 7 bases, leaving 10 bases not matched to a gene. The CDR3 region is CASRKRQGLGGELFF. The CDR3 DNA reads TGTGCCAGCAGGAAAAGACAGGGGCTCGGCGGGGAGCTGTTTTTT.

V and J are TRBV19 and TRBJ1-4; TRBD1 aligns across 10 bases. V lost 9 bases to trimming and J lost 5 bases; unmatched junction nucleotides: 6. The CDR3 loop spans 14 amino acids. Germline V lookup: CDR1 LNHDA, CDR2 SQIVND (reference sequence). The CDR3 reads CASATGGVNEKLFF. CDR3 DNA: TGTGCCAGCGCGACAGGGGGCGTGAATGAAAAACTGTTTTTT.

CDR3 nucleotide sequence: TGTGCCAGCCATGGCAGGGGGAGAAATGAAAAACTGTTTTTT. Residues: CASHGRGRNEKLFF. The chain has TRBV6-5 and TRBJ1-4; the match to TRBD1 covers 7 bases. Losses at the gene ends were 8 bases for V and 5 bases for J; bases not matched to a gene: 8. Germline V gives CDR1 MNHEY, CDR2 SVGAGI. The CDR3 length is 14 residues.

A single count supports this clone. The J gene is TRBJ2-1, the V gene TRBV28; 12 nucleotides match TRBD1. This CDR3 comprises 19 residues. Germline assignment: CDR1 MDHEN and CDR2 SYDVKM. The V and J ends lost 3 bases and 8 bases, in that order; junction bases with no gene match: 17. The CDR3: CASSFWVPDRGTGGDEQFF. In DNA, the CDR3 is TGTGCCAGCAGTTTTTGGGTCCCGGACCGTGGGACAGGGGGCGATGAGCAGTTCTTC.

The J gene is TRBJ2-7, the V gene TRBV30; 7 bases line up with TRBD2. The CDR3 contains 13 residues. Germline CDR1 reads GTSNPN; CDR2 reads SVGIG (reference sequence). After removal of 5 bases from V and 3 bases from J, the junction contained 7 bases not matched to a gene. The CDR3 sequence: CAWGEGRNYEQYF. For the CDR3, the DNA is TGTGCCTGGGGGGAGGGACGAAACTACGAGCAGTACTTC.